This entry lists 6 T cell receptor beta chains sequenced from one sample in a study of blood T cell repertoires in COVID-19 (TCRdb year 2020). Preparation of the library involved the immunoSEQ multiplex PCR assay. Here the immuneACCESS table is served through TCRdb, limited to in-frame sequences with V and J called. Missing clones are a known gap in these copies; in checked studies unresolved V genes cover under half, and the rest lacks a known reason. The sample table lists approximately 200,000 clones, approximately 94% of them with a count of one. The top ten clones comprise 0.76% of the sample. Material for sequencing was peripheral blood. These receptors were taken from a man aged 25-45 years with COVID-19, enrolled during active disease.

The chain employs TRBV2 and TRBJ1-1, with D unresolved. Germline V CDR1 and CDR2: SNHLY, FYNNEI. V was clipped by 3 bases and J by 4 bases, with 9 bases between them. The CDR3 is 13 amino acids. The CDR3 DNA sequence: TGTGCCAGCAGTGAGGCGGGGTTCACTGAAGCTTTCTTT. It codes for CASSEAGFTEAFF.

This chain links TRBV7-9 with TRBJ2-7; 11 nucleotides agree with TRBD2. CDR3 size: 14 residues. The germline CDR1 and CDR2 sequences are SEHNR and FQNEAQ (reference sequence). J was trimmed by 5 bases and V by 5 bases; bases with no gene match: 5. CDR3: CASSLGLAAHEQYF. CDR3 in DNA: TGTGCCAGCAGCCTGGGACTAGCGGCCCACGAGCAGTACTTC.

The chain uses TRBV4-1 and TRBJ1-3; D is perhaps TRBD1 (6 bases). Trimming cost V 4 bases and J 4 bases, with 20 bases left between them. The CDR3 runs to 17 residues. Germline assignment: CDR1 MGHRA and CDR2 YSYEKL. The CDR3 sequence is CASSRDISGVFGNTIYF. CDR3 DNA sequence: TGCGCCAGCAGCCGGGATATCTCAGGGGTATTCGGAAACACCATATATTTT.

The rearrangement links TRBV29-1 to TRBJ1-1; D might be TRBD1 (6 bases). The V end lost 7 bases, the J end lost 4 bases, and 13 bases lay between the germline ends. Germline V gene sequence: CDR1 SQVTM, CDR2 ANQGSEA. This CDR3 is 12 amino acids long. For the CDR3, the DNA is TGCAGCGAGCAGGGGTTGGGCACTGAAGCTTTCTTT. Translated, it gives CSEQGLGTEAFF.

J is TRBJ1-5 and V is TRBV19, with 9 bases fitting TRBD1. The junction had 5 bases not matched to a gene; V was cut back by 5 bases and J by 3 bases. CDR3 length: 15 residues. The germline gives CDR1 LNHDA, CDR2 SQIVND (reference sequence). The CDR3 reads CASSPTGGNNQPQHF. The CDR3 region has the DNA TGTGCCAGTAGTCCCACAGGGGGCAACAATCAGCCCCAGCATTTT.

The chain carries TRBV3-1 (or the pseudogene TRBV3-2) and TRBJ1-4, with 7 bases identical to TRBD1. V lost 4 bases to trimming and J lost 5 bases; unmatched junction nucleotides: 7. CDR1 is LGHDT and CDR2 is YNNKEL in the germline V gene (reference sequence). The CDR3 loop spans 15 amino acids. The CDR3 loop is CASSPSGTANEKLFF. CDR3 in DNA: TGTGCCAGCAGCCCTTCCGGGACAGCGAATGAAAAACTGTTTTTT.